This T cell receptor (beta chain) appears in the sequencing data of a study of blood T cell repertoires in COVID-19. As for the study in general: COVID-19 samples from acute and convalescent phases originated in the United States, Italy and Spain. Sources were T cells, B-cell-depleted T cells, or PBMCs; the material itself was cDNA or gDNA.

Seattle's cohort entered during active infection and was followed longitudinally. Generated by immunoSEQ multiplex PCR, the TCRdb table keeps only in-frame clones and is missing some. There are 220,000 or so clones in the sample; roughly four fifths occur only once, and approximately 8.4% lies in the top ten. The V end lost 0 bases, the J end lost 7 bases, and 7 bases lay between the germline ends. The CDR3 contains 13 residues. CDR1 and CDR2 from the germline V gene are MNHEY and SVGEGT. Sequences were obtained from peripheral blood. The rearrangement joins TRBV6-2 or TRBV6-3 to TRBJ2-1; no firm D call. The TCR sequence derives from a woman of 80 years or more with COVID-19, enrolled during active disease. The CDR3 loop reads CASSYSTPNEQFF. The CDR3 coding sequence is TGTGCCAGCAGTTACTCGACTCCGAATGAGCAGTTCTTC.